This T cell receptor (beta chain) was captured by sequencing in a study of CD8 T cells in ankylosing spondylitis. From the 5' RACE reads, TCRdb called clonotypes with MiXCR, one entry per CDR3 protein. The sample shows 200,000 to 300,000 distinct CDR3 sequences, more than 20% of them seen only once. The CDR3 spans 14 residues. Germline V gene data show CDR1 as SQVTM and CDR2 as ANQGSEA. Trimming cost V 2 bases and J 3 bases, with 11 bases left between them. This clonotype has ten or more counts. This receptor was identified in a male donor with ankylosing spondylitis or in good health (not recorded which). Sequencing input: blood, either unsorted or a sorted T cell fraction (not recorded which). The chain joins TRBV29-1 to TRBJ2-1; the D is unclear. CDR3 protein: CSVEPASGYNEQFF. The CDR3 DNA is TGCAGCGTTGAACCAGCCTCGGGCTACAATGAGCAGTTCTTC.